Reported below is one T cell receptor (beta chain). The antigen it binds to is not known. One end of the junction is discordant with germline, which a read error may explain. The CDR3 has 15 amino acids, counting the end cysteine and phenylalanine. Here the CDR3 DNA is all that survives: 45 bases in frame from base 1. Via the germline V gene, CDR1 is SGHRS and CDR2 YFSETQ. Systemically healthy Caucasian individuals from Russia, 35 to 50 in total and aged about 6 to 95 years, were included as donors. Each donor gave about 10 milliliters of peripheral blood, drawn into EDTA-treated Vacutainer tubes. PBMCs were isolated by Ficoll-Paque density-gradient centrifugation, with at least 6.5 million obtained per sample. Trizol reagent was used to extract total RNA from PBMCs, with at least 6 micrograms per sample. For every donor, flow cytometry on a PBMC aliquot measured the percentage of naive CD45RAhigh/CD27high T cells.

Libraries were constructed by 5' RACE. The sequencer listed for this sample is Illumina HiSeq 2500. A second PCR of 7 to 11 cycles was run with a J-beta primer mix and a sample-barcoded 5' primer. A template-switch 5' adaptor carrying 12 random nucleotides introduced a unique molecular identifier onto each TCR beta cDNA molecule. Each sample yielded at least 2.5 million CDR3-containing paired-end reads. First-strand cDNA synthesis was performed from all RNA using the Mint cDNA synthesis kit, with priming by a TRBC-specific oligonucleotide. After uracil-DNA glycosylase treatment, a first 18-cycle PCR used universal primers M1SS and BC2_uni_R on all cDNA. The paper's processing steps were these. For normalization, 1 million high-quality reads were randomly selected from each sample, with every read carrying a distinct molecular identifier. Instead of being binned into consensus sequences, reads with shared molecular identifiers were discarded. CDR3 identification, clonotype clustering and error correction used MiTCR with a Q25 quality threshold and the strictest error-elimination algorithm. Lower-bound total TCR beta diversity was estimated with a nonparametric unseen species model using Euler transformation. TCRdb passed the public sequencing reads through fastp at Q25 and MiXCR, retaining productive beta sequences. Rows with one shared CDR3 protein collapse into an entry with the most common genes and DNA. It is TCRdb's table, rather than the study itself, that gives the V and J calls and clone size. Here the sample has approximately 790,000 distinct CDR3 sequences; 60% to 80% occur a single time. About 27% of the sample goes to the ten largest clones.

The data derive from a study of blood T cells in healthy people across ages (dated by TCRdb to the mid-2010s). Looking at the study overall: In model experiments, template switching captured roughly one uniquely barcoded TCR beta cDNA molecule for every two T cells. Two additional independent replicas of 1 million unique cDNA reads from the same blood draw were analyzed for two donors (one aged 18 to 29 and one aged 80 or older). The study measured age-related changes in TCR beta repertoire diversity using deep sequencing normalized with unique cDNA molecular identifiers. Donors of different ages were randomly distributed across sequencing lanes to avoid experimental bias. Four age groups were formed from the donors: young (average approximately 15 years), middle-aged (roughly 38), aged (roughly 58) and long-lived (less than 85). Broad study findings and their caveats: Observed TCR beta diversity correlated strongly with the percentage of naive T cells measured by flow cytometry. Donor CMV infection status was unknown, potentially confounding age-related changes in expanded clonotypes. Since profiling was done on bulk unsorted PBMCs, naive and antigen-experienced compartments could not be conclusively compared. Estimates of total diversity based on one million sequenced T cells were considered lower bounds and underestimates. Compared with the aged group, more naive CD4+ T cells, fewer expanded clones and increased TCR diversity were shown by the long-lived group, suggesting age selection. As age increased, observed TCR beta diversity per million T cells dropped in a roughly linear way, and a significant reduction was already evident by age around 41.

The receptor comes from a man aged 30 to 45 in good health. The chain is encoded by TRBV5-1 joined to TRBJ1-2, with TRBD1 perhaps the D gene, on 6 matching bases. Sequenced: blood. The sequence in DNA is TGCGCCGGCAGCCAAGAACCGGGACAAAACTATGGCTACACCTTC. It codes for CAGSQEPGQNYGYTF.